Listed below are T cell receptor beta chains from one sample, sequenced in a study of T-cell reconstitution after alpha-beta-depleted transplantation in children. Each CDR3 protein gets one entry after TCRdb re-called the PCR reads with MiXCR. The sample has hundreds of thousands of distinct CDR3 sequences; 10% to 15% are singletons. Sequencing used PBMCs, mostly from graft donor cells, obtained 360 days after TCRalphabeta/CD19-depleted stem cell transplant. The receptors stem from a male patient between 5 and 17 years old who had a stem cell transplant for acute myeloid leukemia, so the T cells may come from the graft donor. CDR3s include the opening cysteine and the closing phenylalanine or tryptophan. The order of the fields is J gene, clone size, D gene, V gene, CDR3 DNA, CDR3 protein. D genes are given only for firm matches. Size is omitted from some rows. Given values are once, few, many or a class for expanded clones.

j_call: TRBJ2-7; clone_size: many; d_call: NA; v_call: TRBV12-3/TRBV12-4; cdr3_nt: TGTGCCAGCACCCCGGGACTTATCTCCTACGAGCAGTACTTC; cdr3_aa: CASTPGLISYEQYF
j_call: TRBJ1-1; clone_size: few; d_call: NA; v_call: TRBV5-1; cdr3_nt: TGCGCCAGCAGCTTGGGCCGCGAGAACACTGAAGCTTTCTTT; cdr3_aa: CASSLGRENTEAFF
j_call: TRBJ2-7; clone_size: NA; d_call: NA; v_call: TRBV7-8; cdr3_nt: TGTGCCAGCAGCGCCCGGTGGACTAACTACGAGCAGTACTTC; cdr3_aa: CASSARWTNYEQYF
j_call: TRBJ2-3; clone_size: once; d_call: NA; v_call: TRBV20-1; cdr3_nt: TGCAGTGCCAAGGGGCCCTACACCACAGATACGCAGTATTTT; cdr3_aa: CSAKGPYTTDTQYF
j_call: TRBJ2-7; clone_size: many; d_call: TRBD1; v_call: TRBV20-1; cdr3_nt: TGCAGTGCTAGAGGGGACAGGGTATACGAGCAGTACTTC; cdr3_aa: CSARGDRVYEQYF
j_call: TRBJ1-3; clone_size: once; d_call: NA; v_call: TRBV7-9; cdr3_nt: TGTGCCAGCAGCCCGCCGACCCGGCCGGGAGACACCATATATTTT; cdr3_aa: CASSPPTRPGDTIYF
j_call: TRBJ2-4; clone_size: many; d_call: NA; v_call: TRBV5-1; cdr3_nt: TGCGCCAGCAGCTTGCAACAGAAGTATCTAGCCAAAAACATTCAGTACTTC; cdr3_aa: CASSLQQKYLAKNIQYF
j_call: TRBJ2-7; clone_size: many; d_call: NA; v_call: TRBV29-1; cdr3_nt: TGCAGCGTTGTGGTGGAGGGCCTCTACGAGCAGTACTTC; cdr3_aa: CSVVVEGLYEQYF
j_call: TRBJ2-3; clone_size: NA; d_call: TRBD2; v_call: TRBV4-3; cdr3_nt: TGCGCCAGCAGCCGCGTCGGGAGGGGAAATACGCAGTATTTT; cdr3_aa: CASSRVGRGNTQYF
j_call: TRBJ2-1; clone_size: many; d_call: TRBD2; v_call: TRBV3-1; cdr3_nt: TGTGCCAGCACTCCCCAAAGGCTAGCGGTAAAAATCTCCTACAATGAGCAGTTCTTC; cdr3_aa: CASTPQRLAVKISYNEQFF
j_call: TRBJ2-1; clone_size: few; d_call: NA; v_call: TRBV28; cdr3_nt: TGTGCCAGCAGTTTCTTCCTAGGGACCGTTGCCTACAATGAGCAGTTCTTC; cdr3_aa: CASSFFLGTVAYNEQFF
j_call: TRBJ1-1; clone_size: few; d_call: TRBD1; v_call: TRBV18; cdr3_nt: TGTGCCAGCTCACCCCGACAGGGGGTTACTGAAGCTTTCTTT; cdr3_aa: CASSPRQGVTEAFF
j_call: TRBJ2-5; clone_size: few; d_call: TRBD2; v_call: TRBV20-1; cdr3_nt: TGCAGTGCTTCAGCGGGAGGGGGGCAAGAGACCCAGTACTTC; cdr3_aa: CSASAGGGQETQYF
j_call: TRBJ2-3; clone_size: many; d_call: NA; v_call: TRBV7-6; cdr3_nt: TGTGCCAGCAGCTTACACCTTCAGGGGGATACGCAGTATTTT; cdr3_aa: CASSLHLQGDTQYF
j_call: TRBJ2-3; clone_size: few; d_call: NA; v_call: TRBV20-1; cdr3_nt: TGCAGTGCTAGGGGGCAAACTACTAGCACAGATACGCAGTATTTT; cdr3_aa: CSARGQTTSTDTQYF
j_call: TRBJ2-1; clone_size: NA; d_call: TRBD1; v_call: TRBV6-1; cdr3_nt: TGTGCCAGCAGCAGACAGGGGGCAGTCTACAATGAGCAGTTCTTC; cdr3_aa: CASSRQGAVYNEQFF
j_call: TRBJ2-7; clone_size: NA; d_call: NA; v_call: TRBV28; cdr3_nt: TGTGCCAGCAGTCCCCCTTTGACATCCTCCTACGAGCAGTACTTC; cdr3_aa: CASSPPLTSSYEQYF
j_call: TRBJ2-7; clone_size: few; d_call: NA; v_call: TRBV28; cdr3_nt: TGTGCCAGCAGTTTAACATACCCTGAGCAGTACTTC; cdr3_aa: CASSLTYPEQYF
j_call: TRBJ2-3; clone_size: NA; d_call: TRBD2; v_call: TRBV20-1; cdr3_nt: TGCAGTGCTAGAGATCCTGGCGGGGGGCAGCGAGCAGATACGCAGTATTTT; cdr3_aa: CSARDPGGGQRADTQYF
j_call: TRBJ2-1; clone_size: NA; d_call: TRBD2; v_call: TRBV5-8; cdr3_nt: TGTGCCAGCAGCTCTAGCGGGTCCCTTAATGAGCAGTTCTTC; cdr3_aa: CASSSSGSLNEQFF
j_call: TRBJ1-6; clone_size: few; d_call: NA; v_call: TRBV28; cdr3_nt: TGTGCCAGCAGTTCACTTTACAGGACTCCTAATTCACCCCTCCACTTT; cdr3_aa: CASSSLYRTPNSPLHF
j_call: TRBJ2-7; clone_size: few; d_call: NA; v_call: TRBV25-1; cdr3_nt: TGTGCCAGCAGTGGACCGGGCCCTAGGGGCGAGCAGTACTTC; cdr3_aa: CASSGPGPRGEQYF
j_call: TRBJ2-7; clone_size: many; d_call: TRBD1; v_call: TRBV12-3/TRBV12-4; cdr3_nt: TGTGCCAGCACCGGCGGACAGGGAGCCTACGAGCAGTACTTC; cdr3_aa: CASTGGQGAYEQYF
j_call: TRBJ2-7; clone_size: NA; d_call: TRBD1; v_call: TRBV20-1; cdr3_nt: TGCAGTGCCCAGGAGACCCGGGACAGGGGCTACGAGCAGTACTTC; cdr3_aa: CSAQETRDRGYEQYF
j_call: TRBJ2-1; clone_size: NA; d_call: NA; v_call: TRBV7-2; cdr3_nt: TGTGCCAGCAGCAGAGAGGTTTCCTACAATGAGCAGTTCTTC; cdr3_aa: CASSREVSYNEQFF
j_call: TRBJ2-5; clone_size: NA; d_call: NA; v_call: TRBV7-2; cdr3_nt: TGTGCCAGCAGCTTTCTCACTCCGCGGCCTAGCGAGACCCAGTACTTC; cdr3_aa: CASSFLTPRPSETQYF
j_call: TRBJ1-2; clone_size: NA; d_call: NA; v_call: TRBV29-1; cdr3_nt: TGCAGCGTCCTCCCCGGGGATAACTATGGCTACACCTTC; cdr3_aa: CSVLPGDNYGYTF
j_call: TRBJ2-7; clone_size: few; d_call: TRBD1; v_call: TRBV7-2; cdr3_nt: TGTGCCAGCAGCCGACAGGGGTGGGGGGTTACCTACGAGCAGTACTTC; cdr3_aa: CASSRQGWGVTYEQYF
j_call: TRBJ2-5; clone_size: many; d_call: NA; v_call: TRBV29-1; cdr3_nt: TGCAGCGTTGTCAGCAGTCCACCCCCCAAAGAGACCCAGTACTTC; cdr3_aa: CSVVSSPPPKETQYF
j_call: TRBJ2-2; clone_size: few; d_call: TRBD2; v_call: TRBV12-3/TRBV12-4; cdr3_nt: TGTGCCAGCAGCCCGGGGGGGTTCGAACTGTTTTTT; cdr3_aa: CASSPGGFELFF
j_call: TRBJ1-2; clone_size: NA; d_call: TRBD1; v_call: TRBV7-3; cdr3_nt: TGTGCCAGCAGCTACGATGGGATGCACGCACAGGGGGCGGGCTATGGCTACACCTTC; cdr3_aa: CASSYDGMHAQGAGYGYTF
j_call: TRBJ2-2; clone_size: NA; d_call: NA; v_call: TRBV5-4; cdr3_nt: TGTGCCAGCAGCTTTGGTAATATACTAGCTGGCACCGGGGAGCTGTTTTTT; cdr3_aa: CASSFGNILAGTGELFF
j_call: TRBJ2-7; clone_size: NA; d_call: NA; v_call: TRBV4-3; cdr3_nt: TGCGCCAGCAGCCCCCTAGACCCATGGAGAGGCGAGCAGTACTTC; cdr3_aa: CASSPLDPWRGEQYF
j_call: TRBJ2-3; clone_size: many; d_call: TRBD2; v_call: TRBV2; cdr3_nt: TGTGCCAGCAGTGAACTAGCGGGAGGCACAGATACGCAGTATTTT; cdr3_aa: CASSELAGGTDTQYF
j_call: TRBJ2-7; clone_size: many; d_call: NA; v_call: TRBV10-3; cdr3_nt: TGTGCCATCAGCCCCCCTTTCGCTGGCGGGCCTCCCTACGAGCAGTACTTC; cdr3_aa: CAISPPFAGGPPYEQYF
j_call: TRBJ1-2; clone_size: NA; d_call: NA; v_call: TRBV2; cdr3_nt: TGTGCCAGCAGTGAGGACACGGATGGCTACACCTTC; cdr3_aa: CASSEDTDGYTF
j_call: TRBJ2-5; clone_size: few; d_call: NA; v_call: TRBV24-1; cdr3_nt: TGTGCCACCAGTTCAGTACAGATATCCCAAGAGACCCAGTACTTC; cdr3_aa: CATSSVQISQETQYF
j_call: TRBJ2-3; clone_size: NA; d_call: TRBD2; v_call: TRBV4-2; cdr3_nt: TGTGCCAGCAGCCAGTCCCTGACTAGCGGGCTCACAGATACGCAGTATTTT; cdr3_aa: CASSQSLTSGLTDTQYF
j_call: TRBJ2-1; clone_size: many; d_call: NA; v_call: TRBV7-9; cdr3_nt: TGTGCCAGCAGCTCAGGGATTTGGGCGGCTACTGATGAGCAGTTCTTC; cdr3_aa: CASSSGIWAATDEQFF
j_call: TRBJ1-1; clone_size: few; d_call: NA; v_call: TRBV28; cdr3_nt: TGTGCCAGCAGTCCCCAGGTCTATGAAGCTTTCTTT; cdr3_aa: CASSPQVYEAFF
j_call: TRBJ2-3; clone_size: once; d_call: TRBD1; v_call: TRBV29-1; cdr3_nt: TGCAGCACCGAGGAGGACAGGGTCCTTGGTACGCAGTATTTT; cdr3_aa: CSTEEDRVLGTQYF
j_call: TRBJ2-1; clone_size: NA; d_call: NA; v_call: TRBV12-3/TRBV12-4; cdr3_nt: TGTGCCAGCAGTTCTCGGGACTCTGCCTTGATGAATGAGCAGTTCTTC; cdr3_aa: CASSSRDSALMNEQFF